This T cell receptor beta chain was identified in a study of T-cell memory formation after mild COVID-19. Study findings and constraints: CD4+ contracting clones lay mainly in CM and EM, CD8+ ones in EMRA. There were some responding clones in pre-infection memory, which suggested that cross-reactive memory had joined.

This clonotype was counted only a few times. Its target is not known. V lost 7 bases to trimming and J lost 4 bases; unmatched junction nucleotides: 6. The germline gives CDR1 ENHRY, CDR2 SYGVKD. The CDR3 is 13 amino acids. Constant-segment primers were used for 5'RACE, and the resulting TCR alpha and TCR beta cDNA libraries carried sample barcodes and UMIs. TCRdb re-derived calls from the 5' RACE reads in MiXCR, one entry per CDR3 protein. This table holds under 700,000 distinct CDR3 sequences, around 20% found once. The source material was PBMCs or a T cell subset sorted from them (not recorded which). This chain connects TRBV10-3 to TRBJ1-2; TRBD1 matches 7 bases. The origin of this receptor is an adult woman who had mild COVID-19 (a few samples of this study predate the infection). Cell type and time point are not known. The CDR3 DNA sequence: TGTGCCATCACGGGACAGCACCTCTATGGCTACACCTTC. Translation gives CAITGQHLYGYTF.